This record looks at one T cell receptor (beta chain) sequence and its context. Its cognate antigen is unknown. This sample stems from a study of identical twins. Whole-study findings and limits: Sequences that were beta out-of-frame showed weaker excess twin sharing. One should note that invariant MAIT and iNKT cells could partly confound zero-insertion analyses.

MiXCR was run by TCRdb on the 5' RACE reads, yielding one entry per CDR3 protein. This table holds about 1.7 million distinct CDR3 sequences, around 29% found once. The sequenced sample consisted of cord blood. This TCR was recovered from a newborn girl in good health.

This chain's CDR3 is CASSRRDIPNTEAFF. The CDR3 DNA reads TGTGCCAGCAGCCGCCGGGACATTCCGAACACTGAAGCTTTCTTT. The chain carries TRBV16 and TRBJ1-1, with a weak D call TRBD1 (6 bases). The CDR3 consists of 15 residues. Germline-derived CDR1 and CDR2 are KGHSY and FQNENV. Trimming removed 4 bases from V and 1 base from J, with 13 bases in between. Based on the CDR3 plus reference TRBV16 and TRBJ1-1, the full variable domain is GEEVAQTPKHLVRGEGQKAKLYCAPIKGHSYVFWYQQVLKNEFKFLISFQNENVFDETGMPKERFSAKCLPNSPCSLEIQATKLEDSAVYFCASSRRDIPNTEAFFGQGTRLTVV.